Below, one TCR beta chain is given with its context. No antigen is known for it. This CDR3 spans 11 amino acids. Germline V gene sequence: CDR1 DFQATT, CDR2 SNEGSKA (reference sequence). The V end was cut by 6 bases, the J end by 4 bases, with 6 bases between. The source of the sample is a study of shared clonotypes between healthy human individuals. At the level of the study: The cohort had two women and a few men, ages 18 to 49. Study-level points and caveats: Clonotype sharing across donors was expected to vary with sequencing depth.

Data came from immunoSEQ multiplex PCR; TCRdb stores just in-frame clones and leaves some out. The sample holds over 400,000 clones, 95% to 96% seen once. This sequence originates from a woman under 40 in good health. The V gene is TRBV20-1, the J gene TRBJ1-4; D uncertain. The sequencing input was naive CD4+ T cells sorted from blood. Noted subset: CD45RA+ positively selected. Here the CDR3 reads CSAPVNEKLFF. The CDR3 region has the DNA TGCAGTGCGCCAGTTAATGAAAAACTGTTTTTT.